A single T cell receptor beta chain is shown here with its context. Those who donated were healthy HIV-negative adults, with no recent acute infections or vaccinations reported. Caucasian adults residing in Nashville, Tennessee made up all the donors. Around 86 million PBMCs went into genomic DNA for unsorted samples. The sample belongs to a study of shared clonotypes between healthy human individuals. Sequencing of unsorted PBMC DNA was carried out using ten immunoSEQ deep assay plates. TCRdb's copy holds only in-frame clones and misses some; the assay was immunoSEQ multiplex PCR. In the table there are about 480,000 clones, 75% to 80% of which are singletons. The sequence derives from a woman between 35 and 50 years old in good health. Some clones in this sample may be carry-over from other donors' samples. The sample consisted of PBMCs.

The CDR3 sequence is CASNKGGGKQYF. CDR3 nucleotides: TGTGCCAGCAACAAAGGGGGGGGGAAGCAGTATTTT. The chain uses TRBV28 and TRBJ2-3; D perhaps matches TRBD2 (7 bases). In germline, CDR1 is MDHEN, CDR2 SYDVKM. The germline V and J ends were trimmed by 7 bases and 11 bases, with 16 bases remaining between them. The CDR3 length is 12 residues.